Listed below are T cell receptor beta chains from one sample, sequenced in a study of blood T cells in healthy people across ages. TCRdb ran MiXCR on the 5' RACE reads and lists one entry per CDR3 protein. The sample includes approximately 790,000 distinct CDR3 sequences, less than 80% seen only once; the top ten take 25% to 35%. The sequenced sample consisted of blood. These receptors came from a man under 40 in good health. Both conserved end residues are part of each CDR3. A D gene is named only where the DNA matches it firmly. Some rows have no size entry. The others give once, few or many, or a class for an expanded clone.

clone size,V gene,D gene,J gene,CDR3 DNA,CDR3 protein
few,TRBV4-2,TRBD1,TRBJ1-5,TGTGCCAGCAGCCAACCGGACAGGGAGGATCAGCCCCAGCATTTT,CASSQPDREDQPQHF
-,TRBV29-1,-,TRBJ1-1,TGCAGCGCCGAGCAGGGGACTGAAGCTTTCTTT,CSAEQGTEAFF
-,TRBV9,-,TRBJ1-1,TGTGCCAGCAGCCCTGGGGGGAGTGGAGCTTTCTTT,CASSPGGSGAFF
-,TRBV7-9,-,TRBJ1-2,TGTGCCAGCAGCGAGGGTTCAGACTATGGCTACACCTTC,CASSEGSDYGYTF
-,TRBV20-1,-,TRBJ1-6,TGCAGTGCTACCGGGGACACCCGGAGAGCTTCACCCCTCCACTTT,CSATGDTRRASPLHF
-,TRBV28,-,TRBJ1-5,TGTGCCAGCAGGTCTGGAAATCAGCCCCAGCATTTT,CASRSGNQPQHF
-,TRBV29-1,-,TRBJ2-1,TGCAGCGTTGCAAAGGTGGGCTACAATGAGCAGTTCTTC,CSVAKVGYNEQFF
-,TRBV12-3/TRBV12-4,-,TRBJ2-5,TGTGCCAGCACCCTTGGCCAAGGGCGGGAGACCCAGTACTTC,CASTLGQGRETQYF
few,TRBV28,-,TRBJ2-7,TGTGCCAGCAGTGAGACAGTGAAGCAGTACTTC,CASSETVKQYF
-,TRBV28,-,TRBJ2-7,TGTGCCAGCGGGGAGACAGCCACGGCCTACGAGCAGTACTTC,CASGETATAYEQYF
-,TRBV9,TRBD1,TRBJ1-2,TGTGCCAGCAGCGTAGCCGGACAGGTCGGGTCTAATGGCTACACCTTC,CASSVAGQVGSNGYTF
-,TRBV4-2,TRBD2,TRBJ2-7,TGTGCCAGCAGCAGAACTAGCGCATCCTACGAGCAGTACTTC,CASSRTSASYEQYF
-,TRBV7-3,TRBD2,TRBJ2-3,TGTGCCAGCAGCTTAACGGGATACGCGGGGGGAAGCACAGATACGCAGTATTTT,CASSLTGYAGGSTDTQYF
few,TRBV7-2,-,TRBJ1-1,TGTGCCAGCAGAGATACTTGGAACACTGAAGCTTTCTTT,CASRDTWNTEAFF
-,TRBV9,-,TRBJ1-2,TGTGCCAGCAGCGTGAGTGGGAACAACTATGGCTACACCTTC,CASSVSGNNYGYTF
-,TRBV6-2/TRBV6-3,TRBD1,TRBJ1-2,TGTGCCAGCAGTTACATCCGGACAGGGGATCTAGGCTACACCTTC,CASSYIRTGDLGYTF
few,TRBV4-3,-,TRBJ2-7,TGCGCCAGCAGCCAAGAGGGCGGGTTCCCCTACGAGCAGTACTTC,CASSQEGGFPYEQYF
-,TRBV7-2,-,TRBJ1-4,TGTGCCAGCAGCTCAGACAGGAGGGAAAAACTGTTTTTT,CASSSDRREKLFF
once,TRBV27,-,TRBJ2-6,TGTGCCAGCGGGGAAGGCCAGGCCACCAACGTCCTGACTTTC,CASGEGQATNVLTF
-,TRBV3-1,-,TRBJ1-1,TGTGCCAGCAGCCCAGGACTAGGCCTCACTGAAGCTTTCTTT,CASSPGLGLTEAFF
-,TRBV6-6,TRBD1,TRBJ2-5,TGTGCCAGCAGTTTCTCGGGACAGGGCAACCAAGAGACCCAGTACTTC,CASSFSGQGNQETQYF
-,TRBV6-5,TRBD2,TRBJ2-5,TGTGCCAGCAGCAGCGGGGGGGCCATTTCGGGGACCCAGTACTTC,CASSSGGAISGTQYF
-,TRBV6-2/TRBV6-3,-,TRBJ1-1,TGTGCCAGCAGTTACTCGACGGAAACGGGCACTGAAGCTTTCTTT,CASSYSTETGTEAFF
-,TRBV4-2,TRBD2,TRBJ2-5,TGTGCCAGCAGCCAAGAAATAGCGGGGGGCCGAGCGGAGACCCAGTACTTC,CASSQEIAGGRAETQYF
few,TRBV4-2,TRBD1,TRBJ2-7,TGTGCCAGCAGCCCCAGACAGGGGAACTCCTACGAGCAGTACTTC,CASSPRQGNSYEQYF
few,TRBV29-1,-,TRBJ2-6,TGCAGCGTTGAAGGTTCCGAGCCTGGGGCCAACGTCCTGACTTTC,CSVEGSEPGANVLTF
few,TRBV25-1,TRBD1,TRBJ2-7,TGTGCCAGCAGTGGAAGGACAGGGGCCTACGAGCAGTACTTC,CASSGRTGAYEQYF
-,TRBV7-2,-,TRBJ2-3,TGTGCCAGCAGCTCGATGCAACTTTCAGGTACAGATACGCAGTATTTT,CASSSMQLSGTDTQYF
-,TRBV24-1,TRBD1,TRBJ1-4,TGTGCCACCAGTGAGCCGACAGGGGGTCTCGGTCCCCTACCGTTTCTGTTTTTT,CATSEPTGGLGPLPFLFF
-,TRBV20-1,TRBD1,TRBJ2-3,TGCAGTGCTCCCCCCCAGGGGGTATCGGATACGCAGTATTTT,CSAPPQGVSDTQYF
-,TRBV6-6,-,TRBJ2-1,TGTGCCAGCACCCCAGGGATGTCCTACAATGAGCAGTTCTTC,CASTPGMSYNEQFF
-,TRBV4-2,-,TRBJ2-5,TGTGCCAGCAGCCCCGGACGGGCGGGCCAAGAGACCCAGTACTTC,CASSPGRAGQETQYF
-,TRBV29-1,-,TRBJ2-4,TGCAGCGTTCATTCAGGGAACAAGCAGTACTTC,CSVHSGNKQYF
few,TRBV4-3,TRBD1,TRBJ1-6,TGCGCCAGCAGCCAAGAGACAGGGGAGTATTCACCCCTCCACTTT,CASSQETGEYSPLHF
-,TRBV9,-,TRBJ1-2,TGTGCCAGCAGCGCTTCCGGGACGGAGGTCGGCGGCTACACCTTC,CASSASGTEVGGYTF
-,TRBV9,-,TRBJ2-3,TGTGCCAGCAGCGTAGAAGCCCAGAGCACAGATACGCAGTATTTT,CASSVEAQSTDTQYF
-,TRBV5-1,TRBD1,TRBJ1-1,TGCGCCAGCAGCTCCCGGACAGGGAACACTGAAGCTTTCTTT,CASSSRTGNTEAFF
-,TRBV7-8,TRBD2,TRBJ2-3,TGTGCCAGCAGCTTAGTACCCCTAGCGGGGGCGTTCACTAGCACAGATACGCAGTATTTT,CASSLVPLAGAFTSTDTQYF